This T cell receptor (beta chain) was retrieved from a study of a mutant IDH1 vaccine in newly diagnosed glioma. Study context: Vaccination began 4-6 weeks post radiotherapy alone, or with temozolomide cycles. The timing of visit V12 was week 35, and that of visit V13 was week 47.

This table comes from immunoSEQ multiplex PCR, and its TCRdb copy is limited to in-frame clones, with some not included. The sample gives tens of thousands of clones, over 75% of which show up once; 3.2% is in the top ten. The germline CDR1 and CDR2 sequences are MNHNS and SASEGT. V was clipped by 6 bases and J by 4 bases; unmatched bases: 7. The CDR3 length is 14 residues. About this clone itself: Its antigen is not identified.

Noted time point: week 35, safety follow-up. Every vaccine dose comprised 300 ug of mutant IDH1 20-mer peptide plus topical imiquimod. The chain is built from TRBV6-1 and TRBJ1-2; 8 bases are a match to TRBD1. The origin of this receptor is a middle-aged man with glioma. Some clones in this sample may be carry-over from other donors' samples. The sequences come from PBMCs, collected from a glioma patient whose treatment included an IDH1 peptide vaccine. CDR3 DNA: TGTGCCAGCAGCGCCACGGGACAGGTCTATGGCTACACCTTC. Its translation is CASSATGQVYGYTF.